A selection of T cell receptor beta chains follows, all from one sample in a study of blood T cell repertoires in COVID-19. The protocol was immunoSEQ multiplex PCR, while the TCRdb copy is restricted to in-frame clones and leaves out a portion. The table has 150,000 or so clones, approximately 92% seen once. Sample: peripheral blood. These receptors were collected from a man between 18 and 35 years old with COVID-19, enrolled during active disease. The CDR3 runs from the conserved cysteine through the conserved F or W. D genes are given only for firm matches. The size field is filled for only some rows; it gives once, few, many or a size class.

V	size	D	J	CDR3	DNA
TRBV19	.	.	TRBJ1-5	CASSVGRRSNQPQHF	TGTGCCAGTAGCGTTGGCCGTCGAAGCAATCAGCCCCAGCATTTT
TRBV9	.	.	TRBJ1-2	CASSLDPDGAPYGYTF	TGTGCCAGCTCCCTAGACCCCGACGGAGCCCCCTATGGCTACACCTTC
TRBV14	.	TRBD1	TRBJ1-1	CASSQGRRGQGARTEAFF	TGTGCCAGCAGCCAAGGAAGAAGGGGACAGGGGGCTCGGACTGAAGCTTTCTTT
TRBV4-3	.	TRBD1	TRBJ1-1	CASSHALQGARTEAFF	TGCGCCAGCAGCCACGCTCTTCAGGGGGCACGAACTGAAGCTTTCTTT
TRBV7-2	.	.	TRBJ2-5	CASSLEARQETQYF	TGTGCCAGCAGCTTAGAGGCGCGGCAAGAGACCCAGTACTTC
TRBV28	.	TRBD1	TRBJ2-7	CASSPGQGWHEQYF	TGTGCCAGCAGTCCCGGACAGGGGTGGCACGAGCAGTACTTC
TRBV27	once	TRBD1	TRBJ1-1	CASSLRTGWDTEAFF	TGTGCCAGCAGTTTACGGACAGGGTGGGACACTGAAGCTTTCTTT
TRBV7-2	.	TRBD2	TRBJ2-1	CASSPTSSSYNEQFF	TGTGCCAGCAGCCCGACTAGCAGCTCCTACAATGAGCAGTTCTTC
TRBV18	few	TRBD1	TRBJ2-1	CASSRDRGGQHNEQFF	TGTGCCAGCTCACGGGACAGGGGAGGGCAACACAATGAGCAGTTCTTC
TRBV19	.	.	TRBJ2-7	CASSMNSGKQYF	TGTGCCAGTAGTATGAACTCGGGGAAGCAGTACTTC
TRBV19	.	TRBD2	TRBJ2-3	CASSSRLAGSSDTQYF	TGTGCCAGTAGTAGCAGACTAGCGGGAAGCTCAGATACGCAGTATTTT
TRBV19	.	TRBD2	TRBJ2-1	CASSRTLAGGPNEQFF	TGTGCCAGTAGTAGGACCCTAGCGGGAGGGCCCAATGAGCAGTTCTTC
TRBV27	.	TRBD1	TRBJ2-7	CASSFRDRAYEQYF	TGTGCCAGCAGTTTCCGGGACAGAGCCTACGAGCAGTACTTC
TRBV7-8	.	TRBD1	TRBJ1-5	CASSLAGTVGQPQHF	TGTGCCAGCAGCTTAGCGGGGACAGTTGGGCAGCCCCAGCATTTT
TRBV13	.	.	TRBJ1-1	CASSSGNTNTEAFF	TGTGCCAGCAGCTCAGGGAACACGAACACTGAAGCTTTCTTT
TRBV5-5	once	TRBD2	TRBJ2-7	CASNPSGRKFEQYF	TGTGCCAGCAACCCTAGCGGGAGGAAGTTCGAGCAGTACTTC
TRBV3-1/TRBV3-2	once	TRBD1	TRBJ1-3	CASSARQGSGNTIYF	TGTGCCAGCAGCGCTCGACAGGGATCTGGAAACACCATATATTTT
TRBV6-5	.	TRBD1	TRBJ1-2	CASSRTGDGYTF	TGTGCCAGCAGCAGGACAGGGGATGGCTACACCTTC
TRBV5-3	once	TRBD2	TRBJ2-4	CARSCGGGVAKNIQYF	TGTGCCAGAAGCTGCGGGGGAGGGGTGGCCAAAAACATTCAGTACTTC
TRBV11-2	few	TRBD2	TRBJ2-1	CASSTAPTSGSTGEQFF	TGTGCCAGCAGCACCGCCCCGACTAGCGGGAGCACGGGTGAGCAGTTCTTC
TRBV11-2	.	.	TRBJ2-1	CASSLGADLWYNEQFF	TGTGCCAGCAGCTTAGGGGCGGACTTGTGGTACAATGAGCAGTTCTTC
TRBV21-1	.	.	TRBJ1-1	CASSENFGTLRRRTEAFF	TGTGCCAGCAGCGAGAACTTCGGGACTCTCCGCAGAAGGACTGAAGCTTTCTTT
TRBV2	few	TRBD2	TRBJ2-2	CASSVDGRSGGELFF	TGTGCCAGCAGTGTGGACGGGAGGTCGGGCGGGGAGCTGTTTTTT
TRBV11-2	.	TRBD1	TRBJ1-1	CASSNRGRGTEAFF	TGTGCCAGCAGCAACAGGGGCCGTGGGACTGAAGCTTTCTTT
TRBV5-1	.	.	TRBJ1-2	CASSFRGDNYGYTF	TGCGCCAGCAGCTTCCGGGGAGATAACTATGGCTACACCTTC
TRBV5-5	.	.	TRBJ2-7	CASSLALTNSYEQYF	TGTGCCAGCAGCTTGGCCTTGACTAACTCCTACGAGCAGTACTTC